Below, 31 T cell receptor beta chains from the same sample are listed, as sequenced in a study of naive and memory T cell subsets. Study-level points and caveats: A few larger clonotypes appeared in naive repertoires, especially CD8, possibly memory cells re-expressing CD45RA.

Both TRBC1 and TRBC2 were covered by a beta constant-region primer of two equimolar oligonucleotides. Ligated cDNA was amplified by four rounds of PCR with nested alpha and beta constant-region primers and SP2. In TCRdb, the UMI-ligation and nested PCR reads were re-called with MiXCR into one record per CDR3 protein. The top ten hold over 0.11% of the sample, which has roughly 99,000 distinct CDR3 sequences, around 10% seen once. Antigens for these TCRs are unknown. Material for sequencing was naive CD4+ T cells from blood. The receptors were gathered from a human donor in good health.

This chain joins TRBV29-1 and TRBJ2-3, with no clear D. This CDR3 is built from 14 residues. V was trimmed by 3 bases and J by 1 base, leaving 11 bases between them. The germline gives CDR1 SQVTM, CDR2 ANQGSEA. The CDR3 nucleotides read TGCAGCGTTGATCGTGCGCTAGGCACAGATACGCAGTATTTT. It yields the protein CSVDRALGTDTQYF.

This clonotype came up many times. V is TRBV7-9 and J is TRBJ1-1, with a possible D match to TRBD1 (5 bases). V shed 4 bases and J shed 11 bases, with 11 bases lying between them. Germline V gene lookup returns CDR1 SEHNR and CDR2 FQNEAQ (reference sequence). The CDR3 covers 11 residues. The CDR3 here is CASSSRGSAFF. CDR3 bases: TGTGCCAGCAGCTCGCGGGGGTCCGCTTTCTTT.

The V gene is TRBV6-5, the J gene TRBJ1-1; maybe TRBD1 (5 bases). V lost 5 bases to trimming and J lost 4 bases, with 14 bases between them. Germline V gives CDR1 MNHEY, CDR2 SVGAGI. The CDR3 totals 14 residues. The CDR3 DNA follows: TGTGCCAGCAGTAGGGGACCCCTGGGCACTGAAGCTTTCTTT. It is translated as CASSRGPLGTEAFF.

This clonotype was seen more than once but under ten times. The V call is TRBV3-1, the J call TRBJ2-3, with D tentatively TRBD2 (7 bases). The V gene's germline CDR1 is LGHDT and CDR2 YNNKEL (reference sequence). This CDR3 spans 15 amino acids. V lost 5 bases and J 1 base, leaving 13 bases between the germline ends. CDR3 nucleotides: TGTGCCAGCAGCGCGCGGGGGCCGGGCACAGATACGCAGTATTTT. It codes for CASSARGPGTDTQYF.

This chain joins TRBV18 and TRBJ2-3; D is tentatively TRBD1 or TRBD2 (5 bases each). Germline CDR1 KGHSH, CDR2 LQKENI. This CDR3 contains 15 residues. The germline V and J ends were trimmed by 3 bases and 0 bases, with 10 bases remaining between them. The CDR3 here is CASSPRDRSTDTQYF. For the CDR3, the DNA is TGTGCCAGCTCACCCCGGGACCGTAGCACAGATACGCAGTATTTT.

This clonotype was observed a few times. The chain carries TRBV5-1 and TRBJ2-2; 7 positions match TRBD1. The CDR3 has 13 residues. After removal of 7 bases from V and 1 base from J, the junction contained 1 base not matched to a gene. Germline CDR1 and CDR2: SGHRS and YFSETQ. The CDR3 bases are TGCGCCAGCCGACAGGGGAACACCGGGGAGCTGTTTTTT. It yields the protein CASRQGNTGELFF. The whole variable domain, remainder taken from reference TRBV5-1 and TRBJ2-2, is KAGVTQTPRYLIKTRGQQVTLSCSPISGHRSVSWYQQTPGQGLQFLFEYFSETQRNKGNFPGRFSGRQFSNSRSEMNVSTLELGDSALYLCASRQGNTGELFFGEGSRLTVL.

The chain has TRBV12-3 or TRBV12-4 and TRBJ2-1; perhaps TRBD1 as D (5 bases). V was clipped by 7 bases and J by 0 bases, with 13 bases between them. This CDR3 comprises 15 residues. DNA of the CDR3: TGTGCCAGCAACGAAAGGGGTCTCTCCTACAATGAGCAGTTCTTC. Translated: CASNERGLSYNEQFF.

The CDR3 DNA is TGTGCCAGCAGTTCCCCCTCGACTGGCGGGGATACGCAGTATTTT. Translation gives CASSSPSTGGDTQYF. This sequence joins TRBV12-3 or TRBV12-4 and TRBJ2-3, with D perhaps matching TRBD2 (5 bases). This CDR3 contains 15 residues. V was shortened by 4 bases and J by 6 bases, with 17 bases between the two germline ends.

This clonotype has just a few counts. This chain joins TRBV29-1 and TRBJ1-2; D is perhaps TRBD1 (5 bases). This CDR3 region has 14 residues. Trimming took 4 bases from V and 6 from J, leaving 18 bases between them. CDR1 is SQVTM, CDR2 ANQGSEA, per germline. This CDR3 reads CSVVNLGAPDGYTF. The DNA of the CDR3 is TGCAGCGTTGTTAACCTTGGGGCGCCGGATGGCTACACCTTC.

This clonotype was recorded at least ten times. This chain uses TRBV29-1 with TRBJ2-6; D could derive from TRBD1 or TRBD2 (7 bases each). V lost 6 bases to trimming and J lost 2 bases, with 14 bases between them. This CDR3 is built from 15 residues. Germline V gene sequence: CDR1 SQVTM, CDR2 ANQGSEA. CDR3 nucleotides: TGCAGCGTAACCAGGGGGGGGGCTGGGGCCAACGTCCTGACTTTC. This translates into CSVTRGGAGANVLTF.

This clonotype was found many times. The chain has TRBV30 and TRBJ1-3; D is uncertain. V lost 3 bases, J lost 4 bases, and 7 bases lay in between. This CDR3 is 12 amino acids long. From germline, CDR1 is GTSNPN and CDR2 SVGIG (reference sequence). The CDR3 sequence: CAWSTQGNTIYF. In nucleotides, the CDR3 is TGTGCCTGGAGCACCCAAGGAAACACCATATATTTT.

The rearrangement links TRBV18 to TRBJ1-1; no clear D gene. The CDR3 is 14 amino acids. Germline V lookup: CDR1 KGHSH, CDR2 LQKENI. V lost 0 bases, J lost 5 bases, and 10 bases lay in between. The CDR3 spells CASSPPGFGTEAFF. The CDR3, as DNA: TGTGCCAGCTCACCACCAGGGTTTGGAACTGAAGCTTTCTTT.

This clonotype appeared a single time. This chain uses TRBV24-1 with TRBJ2-5; unclear D gene. Germline values: CDR1 KGHDR, CDR2 SFDVKD. The CDR3 totals 13 residues. The V gene lost 5 bases and the J gene lost 5 bases, with 11 bases spanning the gap. CDR3 DNA: TGTGCCACCAGTGGTCATATTGAGGAGACCCAGTACTTC. Protein product: CATSGHIEETQYF.

This chain joins TRBV6-2 or TRBV6-3 and TRBJ1-1; D is uncertain. The CDR3 loop spans 13 amino acids. Trimming stripped 7 bases from V and 10 bases from J, with 19 bases between. CDR1 and CDR2 (germline): MNHEY, SVGEGT. As DNA, the CDR3 is TGTGCCAGCATTCTCGACCCGTCCGGCGGAGCTTTCTTT. Protein: CASILDPSGGAFF.

At least ten counts were recorded for this clonotype. CDR3 DNA sequence: TGCAGCGTTGACAGTCAGAGTACAGATACGCAGTATTTT. Protein: CSVDSQSTDTQYF. V gene TRBV29-1 combines with J gene TRBJ2-3; D is ambiguous. The CDR3 loop spans 13 amino acids. The germline CDR1 and CDR2 sequences are SQVTM and ANQGSEA. V was shortened by 3 bases and J by 3 bases, with 10 bases between the two germline ends.

This clonotype was counted only a few times. The chain couples TRBV7-2 to TRBJ2-7, with a tentative D call TRBD2 (5 bases). In germline, CDR1 is SGHTA, CDR2 FQGNSA. V was clipped by 4 bases and J by 2 bases, with 9 bases between them. CDR3 length: 13 amino acids. The CDR3 protein is CASSYPSTYEQYF. The CDR3 DNA reads as TGTGCCAGCAGCTACCCTAGCACCTACGAGCAGTACTTC.

This clonotype was found many times. This chain connects TRBV9 to TRBJ2-7, with unresolved D. CDR1 and CDR2 (germline): SGDLS, YYNGEE. The CDR3 consists of 15 residues. Trimming took off 3 bases at V and 6 bases at J, with 19 bases between the two ends. CDR3 sequence: CASSARPPKACEQYF. DNA of the CDR3: TGTGCCAGCAGCGCGCGACCCCCAAAGGCCTGCGAGCAGTACTTC.

V usage is TRBV4-3 and J usage is TRBJ2-3; 8 nucleotides agree with TRBD2. This CDR3 has 14 residues. Germline V lookup: CDR1 LGHNA, CDR2 YSLEER. With V trimmed by 0 bases and J by 14 bases, 10 bases remained unmatched. Written as DNA, the CDR3 is TGCGCCAGCAGCCAAGAGTCGGAACGGGGGGGCCGGTATTTT. It encodes CASSQESERGGRYF.

The chain is built from TRBV15 and TRBJ1-6, with D uncertain. V was trimmed by 1 base and J by 9 bases, leaving 16 bases between them. CDR3 length equals 16 residues. Germline lookup yields CDR1 LNHNV and CDR2 YYDKDF (reference sequence). CDR3 sequence: CATSRGGRQAGSPLHF. The CDR3 nucleotides read TGTGCCACCAGCAGAGGGGGAAGGCAGGCGGGTTCACCCCTCCACTTT.

This chain connects TRBV3-1 to TRBJ1-2; a possible D gene is TRBD1 (5 bases). V gave up 4 bases and J gave up 8 bases, with 14 bases separating them. This CDR3 region has 13 residues. In germline, CDR1 is LGHDT, CDR2 YNNKEL (reference sequence). The CDR3 sequence: CASSLSVRGGYTF. The CDR3 bases are TGTGCCAGCAGCCTATCGGTACGGGGCGGCTACACCTTC.

This clonotype was observed at least ten times. The J gene is TRBJ2-3, the V gene TRBV5-1; unclear D gene. Trimming stripped 0 bases from V and 4 bases from J, with 9 bases between. The germline gives CDR1 SGHRS, CDR2 YFSETQ. The CDR3 loop spans 14 amino acids. CDR3 amino acids: CASSLDSLSDTQYF. CDR3 DNA: TGCGCCAGCAGCTTGGACAGCTTGTCAGATACGCAGTATTTT.

This clonotype was observed a few times. V usage is TRBV9 and J usage is TRBJ2-3; D not resolved. The CDR3 covers 13 residues. Trimming took 3 bases from V and 1 from J, leaving 6 bases between them. In germline, CDR1 is SGDLS, CDR2 YYNGEE. CDR3 region: CASSAPGTDTQYF. The CDR3 region has the DNA TGTGCCAGCAGCGCCCCGGGCACAGATACGCAGTATTTT.

The table lists this clonotype with a few counts. This rearrangement joins TRBV28 to TRBJ1-1; D gene uncertain. Germline loops: CDR1 MDHEN, CDR2 SYDVKM. The V and J ends lost 4 bases and 6 bases respectively, with 12 bases between them. The CDR3 runs 13 residues. CDR3 sequence: CASSSPVPAEAFF. CDR3 DNA sequence: TGTGCCAGCAGTTCCCCGGTCCCCGCTGAAGCTTTCTTT.

This rearrangement joins TRBV14 to TRBJ2-5, with TRBD2 matching over 7 bases. Germline V CDR1 and CDR2: SGHDN, FVKESK. CDR3 length equals 16 residues. Unmatched junction bases numbered 13, after V lost 4 bases and J lost 5 bases. CDR3 sequence (DNA): TGTGCCAGCAGCCCACGAAACCTAGCGGCGCTCGAGACCCAGTACTTC. The encoded protein is CASSPRNLAALETQYF. The whole variable domain, filled in from reference TRBV14 and TRBJ2-5, reads EAGVTQFPSHSVIEKGQTVTLRCDPISGHDNLYWYRRVMGKEIKFLLHFVKESKQDESGMPNNRFLAERTGGTYSTLKVQPAELEDSGVYFCASSPRNLAALETQYFGPGTRLLVL.

J is TRBJ2-1 and V is TRBV9; 10 positions agree with TRBD1. Germline V gene lookup returns CDR1 SGDLS and CDR2 YYNGEE. CDR3 length: 20 amino acids. V lost 4 bases to trimming and J lost 2 bases; unmatched junction nucleotides: 18. This CDR3 reads CASSSDRDRGPYFAYNEQFF. The DNA for the CDR3 is TGTGCCAGCAGCTCCGATCGGGACAGGGGCCCTTATTTTGCCTACAATGAGCAGTTCTTC.

The sample holds a few counts of this clonotype. The J gene is TRBJ2-3, the V gene TRBV6-2 or TRBV6-3; 8 nucleotides line up with TRBD1. The CDR3 spans 16 residues. Per the germline V gene, CDR1 is MNHEY and CDR2 is SVGEGT. J lost 5 bases, V lost 5 bases, and 12 bases had no gene match. In DNA, the CDR3 is TGTGCCAGCAGTGACACCTCTCAGGGGGCGCAAGATACGCAGTATTTT. Amino acid sequence: CASSDTSQGAQDTQYF.

The chain links TRBV12-3 or TRBV12-4 to TRBJ2-1, with 7 bases aligning to TRBD1. Trimming removed 6 bases from V and 5 bases from J; junction bases left unmatched: 13. The CDR3 contains 16 residues. The CDR3 region is CASSRYQDRRNNEQFF. DNA of the CDR3: TGTGCCAGCAGCCGATACCAGGACAGGCGGAACAATGAGCAGTTCTTC.

The table lists this clonotype with a few counts. The chain employs TRBV6-6 and TRBJ2-7; D may correspond to TRBD1 or TRBD2 (6 bases each). V dropped 2 bases and J dropped 4 bases, with 18 bases sitting between them. CDR1 is MNHNY and CDR2 is SVGAGI in the germline V gene (reference sequence). The CDR3 runs to 16 residues. The CDR3 loop is CASSYARSGEAYEQYF. The CDR3 nucleotides read TGTGCCAGCAGTTACGCACGATCAGGGGAGGCGTACGAGCAGTACTTC.

The V and J genes are TRBV30 and TRBJ2-6, with TRBD1 as a possible D gene (5 bases). CDR1 and CDR2 (germline): GTSNPN, SVGIG (reference sequence). This CDR3 is built from 13 residues. The V end was cut by 5 bases, the J end by 4 bases, with 9 bases between. CDR3 residues: CAWCRAGANVLTF. The CDR3 DNA follows: TGTGCCTGGTGCAGGGCCGGGGCCAACGTCCTGACTTTC.

This clonotype was recorded a few times. This sequence joins TRBV20-1 and TRBJ2-3; no reliable D call. The CDR3 extends over 13 amino acids. Looked up from germline, CDR1 is DFQATT and CDR2 is SNEGSKA (reference sequence). Trimming removed 7 bases at V and 0 bases at J, with 11 bases between. Written as DNA, the CDR3 is TGCAGTGTGGCAGCCTCTAGCACAGATACGCAGTATTTT. It specifies CSVAASSTDTQYF.

This clonotype was counted at least ten times. This rearrangement joins TRBV20-1 to TRBJ2-5, with D perhaps TRBD1 (6 bases). The CDR3 totals 13 residues. CDR1 and CDR2 (germline): DFQATT, SNEGSKA (reference sequence). Trimming left V 6 bases short and J 1 base short, with 12 bases between. For the CDR3, the DNA is TGCAGTGCCCACGCGGACAGCCAAGAGACCCAGTACTTC. Translating it yields CSAHADSQETQYF.